This T cell receptor beta chain was observed in a study of CD8 T cells in ankylosing spondylitis. TCRdb recomputed calls from the 5' RACE reads with MiXCR, one row per CDR3 protein. This table has around 540,000 distinct CDR3 sequences, about 13% appearing once. V lost 5 bases, J lost 8 bases, and 10 bases stayed unmatched. The CDR3 runs 14 residues. The table lists this clonotype with a few counts. Antigen specificity is unknown. General observations from the study: Existing reports had already noted some motif variants in reactive arthritis synovial fluid and blood. A motif in TCR beta, a set of 8 or 9 highly homologous variants, appeared characteristic of ankylosing spondylitis blood.

The sequencing sample was made of blood, either unsorted or a sorted T cell fraction (not recorded which). The TCR sequence derives from a male donor with ankylosing spondylitis. The chain joins TRBV12-3 or TRBV12-4 to TRBJ1-2, with TRBD1 matching 8 bases. CDR3 sequence reads: CASSKDRASGGYTF. The CDR3 region has the DNA TGTGCCAGCAGTAAGGACAGGGCGTCGGGGGGCTACACCTTC.